The 18 T cell receptor beta chains listed next were all sequenced from one sample in a study of T cells in Graves' hyperthyroidism and ophthalmopathy. RNA transcripts gave rise to amplified TCR beta CDR3 regions. Researchers ran a first-round RT-PCR on the TCR CDR3 using the HTBI primer set. Using its own MiXCR run on the multiplex PCR reads, TCRdb lists one record per CDR3 protein. The sample holds about 350,000 distinct CDR3 sequences; about 20% are singletons and the top ten take about 3.7%. Sequenced input: blood. Receptors were obtained from a woman aged 18-29 years with Graves' hyperthyroidism.

This clonotype has more than one count but fewer than ten. J is TRBJ1-3 and V is TRBV11-2; unclear D gene. Germline lookup yields CDR1 SGHAT and CDR2 FQNNGV. CDR3 length: 15 residues. V shed 5 bases and J shed 0 bases, with 11 bases lying between them. CDR3 loop: CASSPHSASGNTIYF. As DNA, the CDR3 is TGTGCCAGCAGCCCCCATTCCGCCTCTGGAAACACCATATATTTT.

This clonotype was seen ten or more times. The chain carries TRBV30 and TRBJ1-1; TRBD1 might be the D (5 bases). Deletions cut 1 base from V and 2 bases from J, with 8 bases between. This CDR3 has 13 residues. Germline lookup yields CDR1 GTSNPN and CDR2 SVGIG (reference sequence). CDR3: CAWSDGGNTEAFF. The CDR3 nucleotides read TGTGCCTGGAGTGACGGGGGAAACACTGAAGCTTTCTTT.

This clonotype occurred many times. The chain has TRBV18 and TRBJ1-2, with D maybe TRBD1 (5 bases). CDR3 length: 13 residues. Trimming stripped 4 bases from V and 7 bases from J, with 13 bases between. Germline CDR1 and CDR2: KGHSH and LQKENI. As DNA, the CDR3 is TGTGCCAGCTCACAGGGAAAGACAGTTGGCTACACCTTC. Translation: CASSQGKTVGYTF.

The sample holds many counts of this clonotype. This sequence joins TRBV6-1 and TRBJ2-5; 8 nucleotides align to TRBD1. V gave up 5 bases and J gave up 4 bases; unmatched junction bases: 9. The CDR3 has 15 residues. Germline loops: CDR1 MNHNS, CDR2 SASEGT. The CDR3 region has the DNA TGTGCCAGCAGTCCCGATCAGGGGGCCCGAGAGACCCAGTACTTC. Its protein is CASSPDQGARETQYF.

The table lists this clonotype with many counts. A single base separates this from a much larger clone, so it may be a read error. The chain is built from TRBV4-1 and TRBJ2-5; D is perhaps TRBD1 or TRBD2 (5 bases each). The CDR3 sequence is 16 residues long. The V gene's germline CDR1 is MGHRA and CDR2 YSYEKL. Trimming pared 3 bases from V and 5 bases from J, leaving 19 bases between. CDR3: CASSQPGAATWETQYF. The CDR3 nucleotides read TGCGCCAGCAGCCAGCCCGGGGCGGCGACATGGGAGACCCAGTACTTC.

This clonotype was observed many times. For the CDR3, the DNA is TGTGCCAGCAGACTCCGTTGCCGGGACAGGGGTAATCAGCCCCAGCATTTT. Amino acid sequence: CASRLRCRDRGNQPQHF. This sequence joins TRBV7-3 and TRBJ1-5; 10 positions agree with TRBD1. V gave up 6 bases and J gave up 4 bases; unmatched junction bases: 12. The CDR3 covers 17 residues. Per germline, CDR1 SGHTA and CDR2 FQGTGA.

The rearrangement uses TRBV15 and TRBJ1-3; TRBD1 might be the D (5 bases). V was cut by 1 base and J by 0 bases, with 13 bases left in between. The CDR3 consists of 17 residues. Germline CDR1 LNHNV, CDR2 YYDKDF (reference sequence). CDR3 sequence: CATSRGDSWSSGNTIYF. In DNA, the CDR3 is TGTGCCACCAGCAGAGGAGACAGCTGGAGCTCTGGAAACACCATATATTTT.

Remarks on this clonotype: A read error may explain this, as a much larger clone is one base away. The chain links TRBV10-2 to TRBJ2-5; TRBD1 or TRBD2 may be the D gene (5 bases each). V was cut by 3 bases and J by 5 bases, with 13 bases left in between. The CDR3 spans 14 residues. From germline, CDR1 is WSHSY and CDR2 SAAADI. In nucleotides, the CDR3 is TGCGCCAGCAGTGATTTCCGGGGCGGTGAGACCCAGTACTTC. Protein sequence: CASSDFRGGETQYF.

This clonotype was seen many times. The gene calls are TRBV6-1 and TRBJ2-5; D is possibly TRBD2 (6 bases). The V end was cut by 0 bases, the J end by 5 bases, with 10 bases between. CDR1 is MNHNS, CDR2 SASEGT, per germline. There are 14 residues in the CDR3. CDR3 sequence: CASSEARGFETQYF. CDR3 nucleotides: TGTGCCAGCAGTGAAGCGCGGGGTTTCGAGACCCAGTACTTC.

Many counts were recorded for this clonotype. The CDR3 protein is CATSEFRGSGYTF. The DNA of the CDR3 is TGTGCCACCAGTGAGTTCAGGGGGTCTGGCTACACCTTC. The chain couples TRBV24-1 to TRBJ1-2, with TRBD1 identical over 7 bases. CDR1 KGHDR and CDR2 SFDVKD come from the germline V gene. The CDR3 runs to 13 residues. Trimming took 4 bases from V and 7 from J; bases not matched to a gene: 5.

This clonotype was detected ten times or more. This chain uses TRBV7-9 with TRBJ1-5; the match to TRBD1 covers 7 bases. The ends lost 5 bases at V and 5 bases at J; junction bases unmatched: 6. The germline V gene encodes CDR1 SEHNR and CDR2 FQNEAQ (reference sequence). The CDR3 contains 14 residues. CDR3 residues: CASSEGGQHQPQHF. The CDR3 region has the DNA TGTGCCAGCAGCGAAGGGGGACAGCATCAGCCCCAGCATTTT.

The genes are TRBV6-4 and TRBJ2-5; 9 bases are shared with TRBD1. The V and J ends lost 6 bases and 6 bases, in that order; junction bases with no gene match: 8. The CDR3 runs 14 residues. Germline lookup yields CDR1 MRHNA and CDR2 SNTAGT. CDR3 sequence: CASSLTGGAKTQYF. The CDR3 bases are TGTGCCAGCAGCCTTACAGGGGGCGCGAAGACCCAGTACTTC.

This clonotype was found many times. The CDR3 DNA sequence: TGCAGTGCTAGAGATGGGGGGCTCTATGGCTACACCTTC. It translates to CSARDGGLYGYTF. The rearrangement uses TRBV20-1 and TRBJ1-2; the D gene is possibly TRBD1 (6 bases). The length of the CDR3 is 13 residues. Germline V CDR1 and CDR2: DFQATT, SNEGSKA (reference sequence). V lost 0 bases and J lost 4, with 9 bases in between.

This clonotype was picked up many times. The gene calls are TRBV6-1 and TRBJ2-3, with D perhaps matching TRBD2 (5 bases). The CDR3 is 11 residues long. The V end lost 8 bases, the J end lost 6 bases, and 9 bases lay between the germline ends. The germline V gene encodes CDR1 MNHNS and CDR2 SASEGT. CDR3 coding DNA: TGTGCCAGCCACGGGATGGATACGCAGTATTTT. Protein sequence: CASHGMDTQYF.

The table lists this clonotype with many counts. The rearrangement links TRBV7-9 to TRBJ2-7; 7 nucleotides align to TRBD2. This CDR3 is 12 amino acids long. Germline V gene data show CDR1 as SEHNR and CDR2 as FQNEAQ (reference sequence). Trimming took 2 bases from V and 5 from J; bases not matched to a gene: 0. CDR3 nucleotide sequence: TGTGCCAGCAGCTTAAGCGGGAACGAGCAGTACTTC. Its translation: CASSLSGNEQYF.

There are many counts of this clonotype. This chain connects TRBV6-5 to TRBJ2-2; D assignment may be TRBD1 or TRBD2 (6 bases each). From germline, CDR1 is MNHEY and CDR2 SVGAGI. This CDR3 spans 15 amino acids. Trimming left V 5 bases short and J 5 bases short, with 15 bases between. This chain's CDR3 is CASSRDTGGTGELFF. The CDR3 DNA sequence: TGTGCCAGCAGTCGGGACACTGGGGGGACCGGGGAGCTGTTTTTT.

V gene TRBV28 combines with J gene TRBJ2-7; D is ambiguous. Germline V lookup: CDR1 MDHEN, CDR2 SYDVKM. Deletions cut 8 bases from V and 7 bases from J, with 12 bases between. This CDR3 is built from 11 residues. The CDR3 bases are TGTGCCAGCCCTAGGGATGGGGAGCAGTACTTC. It codes for CASPRDGEQYF.

This clonotype was recorded only once. The chain has TRBV12-3 or TRBV12-4 and TRBJ2-2, with no clear D. The CDR3 runs to 15 residues. V gave up 3 bases and J gave up 0 bases, with 8 bases separating them. The CDR3 bases are TGTGCCAGCAGTTTCGGACGCACGAACACCGGGGAGCTGTTTTTT. Its protein product is CASSFGRTNTGELFF.